This T cell receptor beta chain originates from a study of T cells in Graves' hyperthyroidism and ophthalmopathy. Germline V gene lookup returns CDR1 SGHDT and CDR2 YYEEEE. This CDR3 is built from 15 residues. The ends lost 1 base at V and 4 bases at J; junction bases unmatched: 3. TCR beta CDR3 region amplification was performed from RNA transcripts. Carried out on the TCR CDR3, a first-round RT-PCR used the HTBI primer set. TCRdb recomputed calls from the multiplex PCR reads with MiXCR, one row per CDR3 protein. The sample consists of roughly 180,000 distinct CDR3 sequences, 9.4% of them appearing once. This clonotype has a count of ten or more.

The sequence was collected from a woman in her late teens or twenties with Graves' hyperthyroidism that later progressed to Graves' ophthalmopathy. Sequenced: blood. The V call is TRBV5-6, the J call TRBJ2-3; 10 positions match TRBD2. The CDR3 protein is CASSLISGGADTQYF. DNA of the CDR3: TGTGCCAGCAGCTTGATAAGCGGGGGGGCAGATACGCAGTATTTT. The full variable domain, with the rest looked up from reference TRBV5-6 and TRBJ2-3, is DAGVTQSPTHLIKTRGQQVTLRCSPKSGHDTVSWYQQALGQGPQFIFQYYEEEERQRGNFPDRFSGHQFPNYSSELNVNALLLGDSALYLCASSLISGGADTQYFGPGTRLTVL.